This T cell receptor (beta chain) stems from a study of human T cells and chemical hapten exposure. CDR3 length equals 14 residues. V lost 6 bases to trimming and J lost 3 bases; unmatched junction nucleotides: 4. CDR1 is KGHDR, CDR2 SFDVKD, per germline. The time point: patch test 2, 6 weeks after DPC sensitization. The treatment was: therapeutic diphenylcyclopropenone sensitization with weekly scalp DPC. In this sample, this clonotype turned up a few times. TCRdb fed the RACE reads into MiXCR, producing one record per CDR3 protein. The sample records 75,000 to 100,000 distinct CDR3 sequences, 9.3% being singletons.

The material was whole blood, obtained in connection with sensitization to the hapten diphenylcyclopropenone (DPC). The TCR was taken from a woman in her thirties or forties with alopecia areata. Some clones in this sample may be carry-over from other donors' samples. The V call is TRBV24-1, the J call TRBJ2-3, with TRBD1 identical over 8 bases. Here the CDR3 reads CATSRDRTTDTQYF. The CDR3 bases are TGTGCCACCAGTCGGGACAGGACTACAGATACGCAGTATTTT.